These 4 T cell receptor beta chains were all obtained from the same sample, sequenced in a study of blood T cell repertoires in COVID-19. The table came from immunoSEQ multiplex PCR; TCRdb's copy has only in-frame clones and leaves some out. The sample records about 160,000 clones, approximately 84% being singletons. The sequenced sample was peripheral blood. Receptors originate from a woman between 45 and 60 years old with COVID-19, enrolled during active disease.

V gene TRBV28 combines with J gene TRBJ1-2; D is uncertain. Germline V gene sequence: CDR1 MDHEN, CDR2 SYDVKM. V lost 2 bases and J lost 0, with 7 bases in between. The CDR3 sequence is 14 residues long. The CDR3 sequence is CASSLESSNYGYTF. The CDR3 DNA is TGTGCCAGCAGTTTAGAGAGCTCTAACTATGGCTACACCTTC.

The chain recombines TRBV10-3 with TRBJ2-3; 9 nucleotides align to TRBD2. This CDR3 region has 16 residues. Germline V lookup: CDR1 ENHRY, CDR2 SYGVKD. J lost 5 bases, V lost 0 bases, and 6 bases had no gene match. CDR3 coding DNA: TGTGCCATCAGTGAGTCGGGGGTAGCGGGGGTAGATACGCAGTATTTT. Translation gives CAISESGVAGVDTQYF.

The chain combines TRBV28 with TRBJ2-1, with D possibly being TRBD1 (5 bases). Trimming shortened V by 1 base and J by 1 base, and 8 bases separated the two germline ends. The CDR3 length is 15 residues. Germline V CDR1 and CDR2: MDHEN, SYDVKM. The CDR3 loop reads CASSLLQDSYNEQFF. The CDR3 nucleotides read TGTGCCAGCAGTTTATTACAGGATTCCTACAATGAGCAGTTCTTC.

The V call is TRBV5-1, the J call TRBJ2-3, with 9 bases identical to TRBD2. Germline V CDR1 and CDR2: SGHRS, YFSETQ. The CDR3 length is 19 residues. V lost 0 bases to trimming and J lost 4 bases; unmatched junction nucleotides: 15. CDR3 sequence (DNA): TGCGCCAGCAGCTTGGGCCGTTCGGGACTAGCTTTTCCCCCAGATACGCAGTATTTT. Residues: CASSLGRSGLAFPPDTQYF.